One sample yielded the 5 T cell receptor beta chains listed below, sequenced in a study of CD8 T cells in Susac syndrome. Roughly 0.45 to 1 ug RNA was reverse transcribed with random hexamers. TCRdb re-called the immunoSEQ multiplex PCR reads through MiXCR, storing one row per CDR3 protein. The sample contains about 120,000 distinct CDR3 sequences, 85% to 95% of which appear only once. The sequencing input was CD4+ T cells from PBMCs. The receptors here all came from a human donor in good health.

This rearrangement joins TRBV7-9 to TRBJ2-5; 8 bases line up with TRBD1. The germline V gene encodes CDR1 SEHNR and CDR2 FQNEAQ (reference sequence). V lost 5 bases and J lost 4; bases outside the gene matches: 9. The CDR3 contains 15 residues. Written as DNA, the CDR3 is TGTGCCAGCAGCCACGACAGGGGAAGGAGAGAGACCCAGTACTTC. Protein: CASSHDRGRRETQYF.

The gene calls are TRBV29-1 and TRBJ1-3, with a weak D call TRBD1 (5 bases). CDR1 and CDR2 from the germline V gene are SQVTM and ANQGSEA. The V gene lost 7 bases and the J gene lost 0 bases, with 10 bases spanning the gap. The CDR3 sequence is 13 residues long. This chain's CDR3 is CSATTASGNTIYF. CDR3 nucleotide sequence: TGCAGCGCCACGACAGCCTCTGGAAACACCATATATTTT. The full variable domain, with the rest looked up from reference TRBV29-1 and TRBJ1-3, is SAVISQKPSRDICQRGTSLTIQCQVDSQVTMMFWYRQQPGQSLTLIATANQGSEATYESGFVIDKFPISRPNLTFSTLTVSNMSPEDSSIYLCSATTASGNTIYFGEGSWLTVV.

V usage is TRBV3-1 and J usage is TRBJ1-3; D may be TRBD1 (6 bases). This CDR3 region has 17 residues. Per germline, CDR1 LGHDT and CDR2 YNNKEL (reference sequence). The V gene lost 0 bases and the J gene lost 6 bases, with 18 bases spanning the gap. The chain's CDR3 is CASSQDWRGAAENTIYF. The CDR3, as DNA: TGTGCCAGCAGCCAAGATTGGCGGGGGGCTGCTGAAAACACCATATATTTT. Full variable domain (missing parts from reference TRBV3-1 and TRBJ1-3): DTAVSQTPKYLVTQMGNDKSIKCEQNLGHDTMYWYKQDSKKFLKIMFSYNNKELIINETVPNRFSPKSPDKAHLNLHINSLELGDSAVYFCASSQDWRGAAENTIYFGEGSWLTVV.

Remarks on this clonotype: Germline is not matched at one junction end, which may reflect a read error. The chain is built from TRBV7-3 and TRBJ2-2; 7 bases map to TRBD2. Germline V lookup: CDR1 SGHTA, CDR2 FQGTGA. The CDR3 has 15 residues. CDR3 amino acids: CASSLTLGGAGELFF. The CDR3 DNA is TGTGCCAGCAGCCTAACCTTGGGGGGGGCCGGGGAGCTGTTTTTT. The variable domain in full, completed from reference TRBV7-3 and TRBJ2-2, reads GAGVSQTPSNKVTEKGKYVELRCDPISGHTALYWYRQSLGQGPEFLIYFQGTGAADDSGLPNDRFFAVRPEGSVSTLKIQRTERGDSAVYLCASSLTLGGAGELFFGEGSRLTVL.

The chain recombines TRBV10-3 with TRBJ1-5, with 7 bases fitting TRBD1. Germline CDR1 reads ENHRY; CDR2 reads SYGVKD. This CDR3 is 15 amino acids long. The V gene end was trimmed by 3 bases and the J gene end by 5 bases; junction bases not matched to a gene: 7. The CDR3 region has the DNA TGTGCCATCAGTGAAAACAGGGGTTCCGATCAGCCCCAGCATTTT. Translation gives CAISENRGSDQPQHF.